The clone carrying this T cell receptor beta chain was observed a few times. The data were taken from a study of cytomegalovirus exposure and HLA in healthy donors. The wider study: In a previous analysis, approximately 110 million unique TCR beta sequences were found from 150 million to 200 million T cells.

Both 60 Vbeta primers and 13 Jbeta primers went into the PCR. Libraries were prepared by immunoSEQ multiplex PCR; TCRdb keeps only in-frame clonotypes and omits some of them. Altogether tens of thousands of clones are present, around 70% being singletons, with the ten largest covering 6.3%. Trimming left V 1 base short and J 6 bases short, with 19 bases between. The CDR3 has 17 amino acids. Germline lookup yields CDR1 SGHAT and CDR2 FQNNGV. V usage is TRBV11-2 and J usage is TRBJ1-5, with D maybe TRBD1 (6 bases). The sequenced sample was PBMCs. The TCR comes from a man aged 25 to 40 in good health and CMV-seronegative. The CDR3 loop reads CASSLARGARGSQPQHF. For the CDR3, the DNA is TGTGCCAGCAGCTTAGCCCGTGGGGCCAGGGGAAGTCAGCCCCAGCATTTT.